This is a list of T cell receptor beta chains from one sample in a study of blood T cell repertoires in COVID-19. Sequenced by immunoSEQ multiplex PCR; TCRdb stores in-frame clones only, minus some. The data hold just over 650,000 clones, with 90% observed a single time. The source material was peripheral blood. The source of these receptors is a woman aged 18-35 years with acute or convalescent COVID-19. Both conserved end residues are part of each CDR3. Each record gives: J gene, V gene, CDR3 protein.

J: TRBJ2-7; V: TRBV30; CDR3: CAWGGLAGVSYEQYF
J: TRBJ1-1; V: TRBV9; CDR3: CASTPSGQSNTEAFF
J: TRBJ1-1; V: TRBV7-9; CDR3: CASSSGGLSLNTEAFF
J: TRBJ1-1; V: TRBV25-1; CDR3: CASSTVNIPNSEAFF
J: TRBJ1-5; V: TRBV28; CDR3: CASSPRTGGDSNQPQHF
J: TRBJ1-2; V: TRBV3-1/TRBV3-2; CDR3: CASSFEDRDGGYTF
J: TRBJ1-2; V: TRBV21-1; CDR3: CASSSFSRGDREASKGYTF
J: TRBJ1-4; V: TRBV6-1; CDR3: CASSERDRGYEKLFF
J: TRBJ1-1; V: TRBV14; CDR3: CASSQVDRPNTEAFF
J: TRBJ1-2; V: TRBV19; CDR3: CASQGVTNYGYTF
J: TRBJ1-2; V: TRBV7-2; CDR3: CASSLGRQGYGYTF
J: TRBJ1-1; V: TRBV30; CDR3: CALAWGDVDEAFF
J: TRBJ2-2; V: TRBV27; CDR3: CASSLWTWGQGSGELFF
J: TRBJ2-1; V: TRBV11-2; CDR3: CASSLAGGLGHEQFF
J: TRBJ1-6; V: TRBV2; CDR3: CATRDRGPVNSPLHF
J: TRBJ2-3; V: TRBV4-2; CDR3: CASSQAVGTDTQYF
J: TRBJ2-1; V: TRBV7-7; CDR3: CASSLESGGVGEQFF
J: TRBJ1-4; V: TRBV30; CDR3: CAWSVEGRSNEKLFF
J: TRBJ1-2; V: TRBV7-6; CDR3: CASSLGGAMLRDRGNGYTF
J: TRBJ1-2; V: TRBV5-1; CDR3: CASSPRVGRGANYGYTF
J: TRBJ1-2; V: TRBV5-6; CDR3: CASSHTDRVSYGYTF
J: TRBJ2-7; V: TRBV7-2; CDR3: CASSLARDPTYEQYF
J: TRBJ1-3; V: TRBV7-2; CDR3: CASSLGAGTGNTIYF
J: TRBJ2-7; V: TRBV4-1; CDR3: CASSLGQTYEQYF
J: TRBJ1-1; V: TRBV5-1; CDR3: CASSLAAGVITEAFF
J: TRBJ1-5; V: TRBV2; CDR3: CASSESGGADNQPQHF
J: TRBJ2-3; V: TRBV5-1; CDR3: CASSLRIAGHTDTQYF
J: TRBJ1-5; V: TRBV9; CDR3: CASSVGVRNQPQHF
J: TRBJ1-5; V: TRBV12-5; CDR3: CASGLVHLGDYSNQPQHF
J: TRBJ1-1; V: TRBV27; CDR3: CASSRNLLEAEAFF
J: TRBJ1-1; V: TRBV30; CDR3: CARRASGTEAFF
J: TRBJ1-2; V: TRBV7-3; CDR3: CASSLEVGYGYTF
J: TRBJ2-3; V: TRBV13; CDR3: CASSSSGGSTDTQYF
J: TRBJ2-5; V: TRBV15; CDR3: CATSRGGGGRQETQYF
J: TRBJ1-5; V: TRBV11-2; CDR3: CASSLGGRDNQPQHF
J: TRBJ2-1; V: TRBV7-8; CDR3: CASSLGDHPEDEQFF
J: TRBJ2-7; V: TRBV5-1; CDR3: CASSFDSSNEQYF
J: TRBJ2-7; V: TRBV4-3; CDR3: CASSQGSGWSGEQYF
J: TRBJ2-1; V: TRBV5-1; CDR3: CASSTVAANALEQFF
J: TRBJ1-2; V: TRBV7-2; CDR3: CASTHEHIPWGYTF
J: TRBJ2-7; V: TRBV6-6; CDR3: CASSYGRSEQYF
J: TRBJ1-1; V: TRBV19; CDR3: CASSTGTGSEAFF
J: TRBJ1-1; V: TRBV5-1; CDR3: CASSFVGQGLTEAFF
J: TRBJ2-3; V: TRBV11-2; CDR3: CASSSGSRVADTQYF
J: TRBJ2-7; V: TRBV27; CDR3: CASSPFDTVYEQYF
J: TRBJ1-2; V: TRBV11-2; CDR3: CASSLQGIYGYTF
J: TRBJ1-4; V: TRBV7-9; CDR3: CASSLAEGGTGDEKLFF
J: TRBJ2-2; V: TRBV2; CDR3: CASSERPSGAGELFF
J: TRBJ1-3; V: TRBV4-1; CDR3: CASSQAVSGNTIYF
J: TRBJ1-2; V: TRBV19; CDR3: CASSISPTAIYGYTF
J: TRBJ1-1; V: TRBV5-1; CDR3: CASSLAGGGGEAFF
J: TRBJ2-7; V: TRBV11-2; CDR3: CASSFGTGPDEQYF
J: TRBJ2-3; V: TRBV14; CDR3: CASSQGHRTDTQYF
J: TRBJ1-2; V: TRBV7-9; CDR3: CASSHGSSHYGYTF
J: TRBJ2-2; V: TRBV9; CDR3: CASSVGLAGELFF
J: TRBJ1-4; V: TRBV6-6; CDR3: CASSPGEKLFF
J: TRBJ1-5; V: TRBV30; CDR3: CAWSPPEGDNQPQHF
J: TRBJ1-6; V: TRBV5-8; CDR3: CASSSDYPSPLHF
J: TRBJ1-6; V: TRBV19; CDR3: CASSPRQGNSPLHF